Below, 15 T cell receptor beta chains from the same sample are listed, as sequenced in a study of blood T cells in healthy people across ages. Primers used in a second PCR of roughly 7 to 11 cycles were a sample-barcoded 5' primer and a J-beta primer mix. TCRdb reprocessed the 5' RACE reads with MiXCR, giving one entry per CDR3 protein. The sample lists hundreds of thousands of distinct CDR3 sequences, about a third occurring once. The sequencing input was blood. The receptors were sampled from a woman older than 75 in good health.

In this sample, this clonotype turned up many times. The chain carries TRBV12-3 or TRBV12-4 and TRBJ1-2, with D unresolved. The length of the CDR3 is 14 residues. V lost 6 bases and J lost 3, with 14 bases in between. CDR3 sequence: CASRPDGSYYGYTF. CDR3 bases: TGTGCCAGCAGACCCGACGGAAGCTACTATGGCTACACCTTC.

Note on this clonotype: A read error may be the cause here, since a much bigger clone is one base away. The rearrangement joins TRBV29-1 to TRBJ2-6; D is possibly TRBD1 (6 bases). The CDR3 length is 13 residues. Germline-derived CDR1 and CDR2 are SQVTM and ANQGSEA. The CDR3 region has the DNA TGCAGCGTTGGACGTTTGGGGGCCAACGTCCGGACTTTC. It codes for CSVGRLGANVRTF.

Comments on this clonotype: A single base separates this from a much larger clone, so it may be a read error. V and J are TRBV6-2 or TRBV6-3 and TRBJ2-1, with 7 bases lining up with TRBD1. Germline V gene data show CDR1 as MNHEY and CDR2 as SVGEGT. The CDR3 length is 16 residues. The CDR3 loop reads CASFGSGQSSYNERFF. The DNA of the CDR3 is TGTGCCAGCTTCGGATCGGGACAGAGCTCCTACAATGAGCGGTTCTTC.

The chain employs TRBV4-1 and TRBJ1-2; D gene uncertain. From germline, CDR1 is MGHRA and CDR2 YSYEKL. The CDR3 has 15 amino acids. V lost 0 bases to trimming and J lost 8 bases, with 16 bases between them. The CDR3 nucleotides are TGCGCCAGCAGCCAAGAAACCCCTTCTTTGTCGGGCTACACCTTC. Translation: CASSQETPSLSGYTF.

Of note for this clonotype: This may come from a read error, since a much larger clone is one base off. The genes are TRBV7-9 and TRBJ1-2; 8 bases are a match to TRBD1. Germline lookup yields CDR1 SEHNR and CDR2 FQNEAQ (reference sequence). This CDR3 is 15 amino acids long. CDR3 residues: CASSSDRGRVYGYIF. The DNA for the CDR3 is TGTGCCAGCAGCTCAGACAGGGGCCGAGTCTATGGCTACATCTTC.

This chain links TRBV7-3 with TRBJ2-2, with TRBD1 matching over 10 bases. The J segment lost 5 bases and the V segment lost 3 bases, leaving 3 bases of the junction unmatched. The CDR3 runs 15 residues. Per germline, CDR1 SGHTA and CDR2 FQGTGA. CDR3 in DNA: TGTGCCAGCAGCTTGACGGACAGGGGGACCGGGGAGCTGTTTTTT. Its protein product is CASSLTDRGTGELFF.

This clonotype was counted many times. The CDR3 spells CASSSLGTGLGSPLHF. The CDR3 nucleotides read TGTGCCAGCAGTTCGCTAGGGACAGGGTTGGGATCACCCCTCCACTTT. The chain is built from TRBV12-3 or TRBV12-4 and TRBJ1-6, with 9 bases matching TRBD1. V shed 4 bases and J 10 bases; nucleotides not matched to a gene: 11. The CDR3 extends over 16 amino acids.

This clonotype occurred many times. The V call is TRBV29-1, the J call TRBJ1-1, with 7 bases that match TRBD1. The length of the CDR3 is 14 residues. V lost 0 bases and J lost 7; bases outside the gene matches: 8. CDR1 is SQVTM, CDR2 ANQGSEA, per germline. CDR3: CSVEDFSGTDEAFF. DNA of the CDR3: TGCAGCGTTGAAGATTTCTCCGGGACAGATGAAGCTTTCTTT.

The V gene is TRBV29-1, the J gene TRBJ2-1; 10 bases fit TRBD1. V dropped 6 bases and J dropped 8; count of bases not matched to a gene: 13. This CDR3 contains 15 residues. The germline V gene has CDR1 SQVTM and CDR2 ANQGSEA. The CDR3: CSVSVGTGVLDEQFF. The CDR3 bases are TGCAGCGTCTCGGTGGGGACAGGGGTTTTGGATGAGCAGTTCTTC.

The V and J genes are TRBV7-6 and TRBJ2-7; D gene uncertain. Judging by the DNA end, TRBJ2-5 fits better; the J call may be wrong. Germline assignment: CDR1 SGHVS and CDR2 FNYEAQ. This CDR3 region has 15 residues. CDR3 amino acids: CASSLMRSWEETQYF. DNA for the CDR3: TGTGCCAGCAGCCTCATGCGTTCGTGGGAAGAGACCCAGTACTTC.

Regarding this clonotype: Just one base apart from a much larger clone, this may be a read error. This rearrangement joins TRBV5-1 to TRBJ2-1; D gene unclear. Judging by the DNA end, TRBJ2-7 fits better; the J call may be wrong. The CDR3 runs to 16 residues. The germline V gene has CDR1 SGHRS and CDR2 YFSETQ. The CDR3 nucleotides read TGCGCCAGCAGCTTGGGGTCGGGCCCCTCCTACAATGAGCAGTACTTC. Amino acids: CASSLGSGPSYNEQYF.

This clonotype was seen a few times. The chain carries TRBV20-1 and TRBJ2-7; 7 bases are shared with TRBD1. Germline-derived CDR1 and CDR2 are DFQATT and SNEGSKA (reference sequence). V gave up 3 bases and J gave up 3 bases; unmatched junction bases: 8. The CDR3 has 14 amino acids. The CDR3 reads CSASETGRDYEQYF. The CDR3 DNA is TGCAGTGCTAGTGAGACAGGGAGAGACTACGAGCAGTACTTC.

The sample holds many counts of this clonotype. The chain links TRBV20-1 to TRBJ2-3, with TRBD1 matching 10 bases. The CDR3 sequence is 16 residues long. Per germline, CDR1 DFQATT and CDR2 SNEGSKA (reference sequence). Trimming took 3 bases from V and 5 from J; bases not matched to a gene: 11. CDR3 sequence (DNA): TGCAGTGCTAGTGCCTCCGGGACAGGGGTTCTAGATACGCAGTATTTT. This encodes CSASASGTGVLDTQYF.

The J gene is TRBJ2-1, the V gene TRBV5-1; tentatively, D is TRBD1 or TRBD2 (5 bases each). The CDR3 spans 14 residues. V was trimmed by 10 bases and J by 0 bases, leaving 14 bases between them. Germline CDR1 SGHRS, CDR2 YFSETQ. The DNA for the CDR3 is TGCGCCTCCAGGGACCGGGACTCCTACAATGAGCAGTTCTTC. Amino acids: CASRDRDSYNEQFF.

The CDR3 protein is CSARPRPDGYTF. CDR3 coding DNA: TGCAGTGCTAGGCCCAGACCCGATGGCTACACCTTC. V is TRBV20-1 and J is TRBJ1-2; D not resolved. V was shortened by 3 bases and J by 6 bases, with 11 bases between the two germline ends. Looked up from germline, CDR1 is DFQATT and CDR2 is SNEGSKA (reference sequence). The CDR3 length is 12 residues.